Given below is one TCR beta chain in context. Its specificity is not known. The TCR beta libraries used 2 to 2.5 micrograms of genomic DNA that came from cryopreserved PBMCs. Germline V CDR1 and CDR2: MNHEY, SMNVEV (reference sequence). Trimming removed 2 bases from V and 5 bases from J, with 12 bases in between. The CDR3 runs 14 residues. Depth targeted 1 in 200,000 to 1 in 1 million T cells, averaging around 10x coverage per clonotype. Clones were sequenced by immunoSEQ multiplex PCR, and TCRdb holds only the in-frame ones, with some missing. The sample yields over 150,000 clones, around 72% seen once. This record comes from a study of cytotoxic CD8 clonotypes in ibrutinib-treated CLL. Study-wide results and limits: Baseline clonality was higher than in age-matched healthy donors and moved in step with circulating CD8+ T-cell counts.

Sequencing was performed on PBMCs, taken after 24 months of ibrutinib treatment. This chain joins TRBV27 and TRBJ1-1; D may be TRBD1 (6 bases). The clonotype originates from a human donor with chronic lymphocytic leukemia. CDR3 nucleotides: TGTGCCAGCAGTTTAAACAGGGTCGGGACTGAAGCTTTCTTT. Encoded protein: CASSLNRVGTEAFF.